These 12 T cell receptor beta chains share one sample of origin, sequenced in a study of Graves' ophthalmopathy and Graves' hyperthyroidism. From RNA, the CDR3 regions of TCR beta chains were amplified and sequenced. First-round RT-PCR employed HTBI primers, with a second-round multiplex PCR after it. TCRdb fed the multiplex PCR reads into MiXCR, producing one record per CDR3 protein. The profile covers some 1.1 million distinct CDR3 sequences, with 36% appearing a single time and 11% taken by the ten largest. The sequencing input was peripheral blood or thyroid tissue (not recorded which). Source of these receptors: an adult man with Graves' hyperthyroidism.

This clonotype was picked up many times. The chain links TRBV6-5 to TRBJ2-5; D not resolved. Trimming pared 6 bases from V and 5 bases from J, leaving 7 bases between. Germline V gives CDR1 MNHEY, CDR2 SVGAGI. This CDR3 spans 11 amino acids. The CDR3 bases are TGTGCCAGCAGGGCTATCGAGACCCAGTACTTC. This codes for CASRAIETQYF.

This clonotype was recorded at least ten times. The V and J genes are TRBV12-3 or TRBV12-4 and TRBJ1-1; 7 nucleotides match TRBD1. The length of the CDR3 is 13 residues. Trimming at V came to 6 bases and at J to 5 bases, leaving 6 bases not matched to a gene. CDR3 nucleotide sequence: TGTGCCAGCAGAACAGGGGAAGGGACTGAAGCTTTCTTT. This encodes CASRTGEGTEAFF.

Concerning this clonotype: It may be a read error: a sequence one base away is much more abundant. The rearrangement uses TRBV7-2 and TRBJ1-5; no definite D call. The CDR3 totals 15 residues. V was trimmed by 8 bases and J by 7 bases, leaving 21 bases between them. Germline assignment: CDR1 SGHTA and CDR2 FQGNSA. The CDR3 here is CASGSPGGRTQPQHF. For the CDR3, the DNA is TGTGCCAGCGGCTCCCCGGGTGGCAGGACGCAGCCCCAGCATTTT.

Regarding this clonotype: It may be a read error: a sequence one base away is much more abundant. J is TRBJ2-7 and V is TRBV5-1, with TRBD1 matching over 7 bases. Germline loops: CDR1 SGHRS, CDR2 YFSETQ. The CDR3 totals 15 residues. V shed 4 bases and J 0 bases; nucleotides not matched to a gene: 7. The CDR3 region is CASSPFRDSSYEQYF. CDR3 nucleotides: TGCGCCAGCAGCCCATTCCGGGACAGCTCCTACGAGCAGTACTTC.

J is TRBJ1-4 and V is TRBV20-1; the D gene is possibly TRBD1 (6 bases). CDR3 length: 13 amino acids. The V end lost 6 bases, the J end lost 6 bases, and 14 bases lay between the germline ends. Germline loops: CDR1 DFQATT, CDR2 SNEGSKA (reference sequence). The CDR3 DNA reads TGCAGTGCCCAGGACAGACCCTATGAAAAACTGTTTTTT. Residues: CSAQDRPYEKLFF.

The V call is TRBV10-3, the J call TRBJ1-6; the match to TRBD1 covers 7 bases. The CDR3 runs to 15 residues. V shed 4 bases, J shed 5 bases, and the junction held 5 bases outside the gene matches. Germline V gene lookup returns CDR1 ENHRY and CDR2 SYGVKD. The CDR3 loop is CAISATGTDNSPLHF. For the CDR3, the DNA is TGTGCCATCAGTGCTACCGGGACAGATAATTCACCCCTCCACTTT.

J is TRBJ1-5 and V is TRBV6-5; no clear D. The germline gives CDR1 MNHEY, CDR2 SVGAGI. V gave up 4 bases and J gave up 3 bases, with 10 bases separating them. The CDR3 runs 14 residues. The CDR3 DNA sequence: TGTGCCAGCAGTTCCCGGGGTCTCAATCAGCCCCAGCATTTT. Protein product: CASSSRGLNQPQHF.

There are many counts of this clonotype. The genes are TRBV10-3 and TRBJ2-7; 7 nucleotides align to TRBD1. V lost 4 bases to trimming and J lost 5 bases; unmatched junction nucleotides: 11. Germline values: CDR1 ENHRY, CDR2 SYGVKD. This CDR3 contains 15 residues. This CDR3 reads CAISGDDRASHEQYF. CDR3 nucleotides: TGTGCCATCAGTGGCGACGACAGGGCCTCTCACGAGCAGTACTTC.

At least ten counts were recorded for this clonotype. The CDR3 loop reads CSVEQGIVRYTF. The DNA for the CDR3 is TGCAGCGTTGAACAGGGTATTGTACGCTACACCTTC. The genes are TRBV29-1 and TRBJ1-2; maybe TRBD1 (5 bases). CDR3 length: 12 residues. Germline assignment: CDR1 SQVTM and CDR2 ANQGSEA. The V and J ends lost 2 bases and 9 bases respectively, with 13 bases between them.

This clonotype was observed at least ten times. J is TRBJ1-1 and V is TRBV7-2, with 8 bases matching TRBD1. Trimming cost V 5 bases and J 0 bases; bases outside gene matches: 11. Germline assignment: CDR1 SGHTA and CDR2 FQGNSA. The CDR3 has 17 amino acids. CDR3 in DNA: TGTGCCAGCAGCCCTACAGGGGGAAGGCGGCTGAACACTGAAGCTTTCTTT. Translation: CASSPTGGRRLNTEAFF.

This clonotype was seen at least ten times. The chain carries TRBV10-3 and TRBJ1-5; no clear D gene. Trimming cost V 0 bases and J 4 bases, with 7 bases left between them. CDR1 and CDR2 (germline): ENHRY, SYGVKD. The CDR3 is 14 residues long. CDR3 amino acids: CAISESLGNQPQHF. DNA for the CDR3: TGTGCCATCAGTGAGTCTTTAGGTAATCAGCCCCAGCATTTT.

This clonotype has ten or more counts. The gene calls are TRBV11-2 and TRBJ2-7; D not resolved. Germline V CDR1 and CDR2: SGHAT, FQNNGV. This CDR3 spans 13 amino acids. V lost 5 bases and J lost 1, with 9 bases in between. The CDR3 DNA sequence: TGTGCCAGCAGCCTAAGAAGGTCCTACGAGCAGTACTTC. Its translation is CASSLRRSYEQYF.